The rows below give T cell receptor beta chains drawn from one sample of a study of CD8+CD57+ T cells in acquired aplastic anemia. TCRdb used MiXCR to reprocess the reads, holding one entry per CDR3 protein. The sample has 150,000 or so distinct CDR3 sequences, roughly 50% seen once. Sequenced input: sorted CD4+, CD8+, or CD8+CD57+ T cells (not recorded which) from PBMCs. The origin of the receptors is a human donor with aplastic anemia. CDR3s include the opening cysteine and the closing phenylalanine or tryptophan. D genes are given only for firm matches. Rows give clone size only sometimes, using once, few, many, or a class for an expanded clone.

TRBV7-9	-	-	TRBJ1-2	10	TGTGCCAGCAGCCGCCAGGGCTACACCTTC	CASSRQGYTF
TRBV19	-	-	TRBJ2-5	13	TGTGCCAGTAGTCCCTCCAGGGCGGAGACCCAGTACTTC	CASSPSRAETQYF
TRBV5-1	-	-	TRBJ2-7	13	TGCGCCAGCAGCTTCACTGGCACCAACGAGCAGTACTTC	CASSFTGTNEQYF
TRBV7-2	TRBD1	many	TRBJ1-5	15	TGTGCCAGCAGCTTACGGACAGGGAGCAATCAGCCCCAGCATTTT	CASSLRTGSNQPQHF
TRBV29-1	-	-	TRBJ1-2	15	TGCAGCGTTGATGAGCTAGGGCAGGGGATCTATGGCTACACCTTC	CSVDELGQGIYGYTF
TRBV6-2/TRBV6-3	TRBD1	many	TRBJ1-5	13	TGTGCCAGCAACCAGGGGGGCAATCAGCCCCAGCATTTT	CASNQGGNQPQHF
TRBV24-1	TRBD1	-	TRBJ2-5	14	TGTGCCACCAGTGACCCGGGACAGGGAGAGACCCAGTACTTC	CATSDPGQGETQYF
TRBV29-1	-	-	TRBJ1-2	11	TGCAGCGTGGAAGACCGAGATGGCTACACCTTC	CSVEDRDGYTF
TRBV10-2	TRBD2	-	TRBJ2-7	15	TGCGCCAGCAGTCCTTGGACAGCGGGAGCCTACGAGCAGTACTTC	CASSPWTAGAYEQYF
TRBV2	TRBD2	-	TRBJ2-3	15	TGTGCCAGCAGACCTAGCGGGGGGGCCCAAGATACGCAGTATTTT	CASRPSGGAQDTQYF
TRBV4-2	TRBD2	many	TRBJ2-2	15	TGTGCCAGCAGCTCCCGACTAGCGGTCACCGGGGAGCTGTTTTTT	CASSSRLAVTGELFF
TRBV24-1	-	-	TRBJ1-1	12	TGTGCCACCAGTACAGGTCCCACTGAAGCTTTCTTT	CATSTGPTEAFF
TRBV12-3/TRBV12-4	TRBD1	many	TRBJ1-1	16	TGTGCCAGCAGTTTAGGTCAGGGACAGATGAACACTGAAGCTTTCTTT	CASSLGQGQMNTEAFF
TRBV29-1	-	-	TRBJ2-1	10	TGCAGCGTTAGCTACAATGAGCAGTTCTTC	CSVSYNEQFF
TRBV7-3	TRBD1	many	TRBJ2-7	14	TGTGCCAGCAGCTTAATGCCAGGGGGATACGAGCAGTACTTC	CASSLMPGGYEQYF
TRBV5-1	TRBD1	many	TRBJ2-1	15	TGCGCCAGCAGCTTAGAGGGGGCTTCCTACAATGAGCAGTTCTTC	CASSLEGASYNEQFF
TRBV5-4	-	-	TRBJ1-2	15	TGTGCCAGCAGGGATACAGGGAGGCTTGGCTATGGCTACACCTTC	CASRDTGRLGYGYTF
TRBV4-2	TRBD2	few	TRBJ2-3	18	TGTGCCAGCAGCCAGGGGACTAGCGGGGGCCCCGGAGCAGATACGCAGTATTTT	CASSQGTSGGPGADTQYF
TRBV25-1	-	-	TRBJ1-5	15	TGTGCCAGCACCTCCGGGGGGACTGGCGGTCAGCCCCAGCATTTT	CASTSGGTGGQPQHF
TRBV20-1	-	-	TRBJ1-2	12	TGCAGTGCTGGTGCAGGGGTTGGTGGCTACACCTTC	CSAGAGVGGYTF
TRBV24-1	TRBD1	few	TRBJ1-2	16	TGTGCCACCAGTGGCGAGACCGGGACAGGGGGCGAGGGCTACACCTTC	CATSGETGTGGEGYTF
TRBV12-3/TRBV12-4	-	many	TRBJ1-1	14	TGTGCCAGCAGTTTAGGGCACAAGAACACTGAAGCTTTCTTT	CASSLGHKNTEAFF
TRBV18	-	-	TRBJ2-1	13	TGTGCCAGCTCACCTCTTTCGTACAATGAGCAGTTCTTC	CASSPLSYNEQFF
TRBV29-1	TRBD1	-	TRBJ1-1	13	TGCAGCGTGGACAGGGAGCGGAACACTGAAGCTTTCTTT	CSVDRERNTEAFF
TRBV7-3	TRBD1	many	TRBJ2-3	14	TGTGCCAGCAGCTTGGACAGGGCCACAGATACGCAGTATTTT	CASSLDRATDTQYF
TRBV9	TRBD2	many	TRBJ2-3	16	TGTGCCAGCAGCGTAGCAGGCGGGAGGCCTACAGATACGCAGTATTTT	CASSVAGGRPTDTQYF
TRBV6-2/TRBV6-3	-	few	TRBJ1-5	14	TGTGCCAGCAGTCGAGAGGGGGGCAATCAGCCCCAGCATTTT	CASSREGGNQPQHF
TRBV28	TRBD1	once	TRBJ2-7	16	TGTGCCAGCAGCCTTTACGGACAGGCTAGCTCCTACGAGCAGTACTTC	CASSLYGQASSYEQYF
TRBV4-3	-	many	TRBJ1-4	15	TGCGCCAGCAGCCAAAAGGGGGAACATAATGAAAAACTGTTTTTT	CASSQKGEHNEKLFF
TRBV7-7	-	many	TRBJ1-5	13	TGTGCCAGCAGCTTAGCAGTGGATCAGCCCCAGCATTTT	CASSLAVDQPQHF
TRBV5-1	-	-	TRBJ1-2	13	TGCGCCAGCAGCTTAGAAGTTAACTATGGCTACACCTTC	CASSLEVNYGYTF
TRBV29-1	-	-	TRBJ1-1	13	TGCAGCGTTGATTCAGGGACGAACACTGAAGCCTTCTTT	CSVDSGTNTEAFF
TRBV20-1	-	many	TRBJ2-3	14	TGCAGTGCTGAAAGGACAGGAGGGACAGATACGCAGTATTTT	CSAERTGGTDTQYF
TRBV7-2	-	-	TRBJ2-3	14	TGTGCCAGCAGCTTAGCACGCGGCACAGATACGCAGTATTTT	CASSLARGTDTQYF
TRBV18	-	-	TRBJ2-7	13	TGTGCCAGCTCAGGTGGGAACAACTACGAGCAGTACTTC	CASSGGNNYEQYF
TRBV7-8	-	few	TRBJ2-6	13	TGTGCCAGCAGCTACAAGGGGGCCAACGTCCTGACTTTC	CASSYKGANVLTF
TRBV25-1	-	-	TRBJ1-2	14	TGTGCCAGCAGTGAATTCGGCGAGTATGATGGCTACACCTTC	CASSEFGEYDGYTF
TRBV15	TRBD1	many	TRBJ2-1	16	TGTGCCACCAGCCGACAGACAGGGAATGTCCCAAATGAGCAGTTCTTC	CATSRQTGNVPNEQFF
TRBV7-9	TRBD2	many	TRBJ2-7	14	TGTGCCAGCAGCTTGGCCGGACTAGCATCCGAGCAGTACTTC	CASSLAGLASEQYF
TRBV2	-	few	TRBJ1-5	12	TGTGCCAGTACGGAAAGCAATCAGCCCCAGCATTTT	CASTESNQPQHF
TRBV19	-	once	TRBJ1-1	12	TGTGCCGGAAAGTTGGGGAGCACTGAAGCTTTCTTT	CAGKLGSTEAFF
TRBV10-3	TRBD1	-	TRBJ1-5	15	TGTGCCATCAGCACCGGACAGGGTAGCAATCAGCCCCAGCATTTT	CAISTGQGSNQPQHF
TRBV11-2	-	many	TRBJ2-1	13	TGTGCCAGCAGACCTTCGGGTAGGAATGAGCAGTTCTTC	CASRPSGRNEQFF
TRBV29-1	-	-	TRBJ1-5	15	TGCAGCGTTGAAGTCGCGGGGGCTGGCAATCAGCCCCAGCATTTT	CSVEVAGAGNQPQHF
TRBV19	TRBD2	-	TRBJ2-3	14	TGTGCCACTAAAGCGGGGGCCGGTGCAGATACGCAGTATTTT	CATKAGAGADTQYF
TRBV19	-	-	TRBJ1-5	13	TGTGCCAGTAGTAGGGACTATAATCAGCCCCAGCATTTT	CASSRDYNQPQHF
TRBV19	-	-	TRBJ1-5	14	TGTGCCAGTAGTATATGGCAGGGTGGTCAGCCCCAGCATTTT	CASSIWQGGQPQHF
TRBV10-3	-	many	TRBJ1-1	14	TGTGCCAGCAGTTTTAGGAGAGGGAACACTGAAGCTTTCTTT	CASSFRRGNTEAFF
TRBV7-3	-	-	TRBJ2-7	15	TGTGCCAGCAGCTTAGCATCCATGGGGGGCTACGAGCAGTACTTC	CASSLASMGGYEQYF
TRBV5-5	-	many	TRBJ2-3	15	TGTGCCAGCAGCTACGGGGGTGTTGGCACAGATACGCAGTATTTT	CASSYGGVGTDTQYF
TRBV15	TRBD2	few	TRBJ2-2	13	TGTGCCACCAGCGGGGGGGGTACCGGGGAGCTGTTTTTT	CATSGGGTGELFF
TRBV15	TRBD1	-	TRBJ2-7	15	TGTGCCACCAGCAGAGTGGGACAGAACGACTACGAGCAGTACTTC	CATSRVGQNDYEQYF